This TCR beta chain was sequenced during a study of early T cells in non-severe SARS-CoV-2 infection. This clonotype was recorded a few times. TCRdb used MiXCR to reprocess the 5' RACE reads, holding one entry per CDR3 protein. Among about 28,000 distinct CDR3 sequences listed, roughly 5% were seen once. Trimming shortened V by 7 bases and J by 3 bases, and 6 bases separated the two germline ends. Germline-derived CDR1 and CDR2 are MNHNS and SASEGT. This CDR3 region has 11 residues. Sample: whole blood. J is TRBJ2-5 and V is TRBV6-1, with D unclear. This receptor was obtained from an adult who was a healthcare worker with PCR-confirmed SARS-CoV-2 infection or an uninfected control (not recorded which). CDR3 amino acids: CASTLKETQYF. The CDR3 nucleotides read TGTGCCAGCACCCTCAAAGAGACCCAGTACTTC.